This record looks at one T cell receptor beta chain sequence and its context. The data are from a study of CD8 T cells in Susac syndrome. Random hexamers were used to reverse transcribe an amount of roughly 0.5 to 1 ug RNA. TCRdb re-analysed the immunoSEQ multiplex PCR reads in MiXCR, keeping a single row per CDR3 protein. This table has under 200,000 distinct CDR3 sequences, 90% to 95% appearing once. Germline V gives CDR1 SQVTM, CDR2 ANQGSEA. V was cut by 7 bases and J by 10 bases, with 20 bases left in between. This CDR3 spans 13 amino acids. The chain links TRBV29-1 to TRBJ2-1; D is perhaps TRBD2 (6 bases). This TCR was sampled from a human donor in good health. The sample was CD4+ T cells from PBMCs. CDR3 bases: TGCAGCGCCCCCGGAGGAGGGTCGCACGAGCAGTTCTTC. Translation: CSAPGGGSHEQFF.